Below, 25 T cell receptor beta chains from the same sample are listed, as sequenced in a study of T cell responses to AZD1222 COVID-19 vaccine (dated by TCRdb to about 2021). What this sample's time point label stands for: baseline before first vaccination. The library was made by the immunoSEQ multiplex PCR assay. Here the immuneACCESS table is served through TCRdb, limited to in-frame sequences with V and J called. Missing clones are a known gap in these copies; in checked studies unresolved V genes cover under half, and the rest lacks a known reason. This sample is represented by 100,000 to 150,000 clones; approximately 84% of them were singletons. Jointly, the top ten make up 20% to 25% of the sample. The source was peripheral blood, collected on day 0 of AZD1222 vaccination. The receptors shown here come from an adult in good health.

The rearrangement joins TRBV27 to TRBJ2-7; 10 bases match TRBD2. The CDR3 covers 15 residues. CDR1 MNHEY and CDR2 SMNVEV come from the germline V gene (reference sequence). V lost 1 base, J lost 5 bases, and 5 bases stayed unmatched. For the CDR3, the DNA is TGTGCCAGCAGTTTATTTACTAGCGGGGCCCACGAGCAGTACTTC. It yields the protein CASSLFTSGAHEQYF.

The chain joins TRBV11-3 to TRBJ1-1, with no clear D. CDR1 is SGHNT and CDR2 is YENEEA in the germline V gene. V lost 3 bases and J lost 4, with 9 bases in between. CDR3 length: 13 amino acids. The CDR3 nucleotides are TGTGCCAGCAGCTTGACACACTCCACTGAAGCTTTCTTT. Its protein product is CASSLTHSTEAFF.

The chain combines TRBV5-5 with TRBJ2-1; 11 nucleotides match TRBD2. The CDR3 is made up of 18 amino acids. The germline gives CDR1 SGHKS, CDR2 YYEKEE (reference sequence). V lost 3 bases and J lost 0; bases outside the gene matches: 8. This chain's CDR3 is CASSSGTSGRNSYNEQFF. The CDR3 nucleotides read TGTGCCAGCAGCTCAGGGACTAGCGGAAGAAACTCCTACAATGAGCAGTTCTTC.

This chain uses TRBV11-2 with TRBJ2-7, with D hard to call. This CDR3 is built from 11 residues. V was shortened by 1 base and J by 7 bases, with 5 bases between the two germline ends. Germline V gene data show CDR1 as SGHAT and CDR2 as FQNNGV. The CDR3 loop is CASSLAQEQYF. DNA for the CDR3: TGTGCCAGCAGCTTAGCTCAGGAGCAGTACTTC.

The chain combines TRBV7-2 with TRBJ1-1; no reliable D call. V lost 3 bases to trimming and J lost 6 bases, with 8 bases between them. The germline CDR1 and CDR2 sequences are SGHTA and FQGNSA. CDR3 length: 12 residues. This chain's CDR3 is CASSFPRPEAFF. The CDR3 DNA follows: TGTGCCAGCAGCTTCCCCCGGCCTGAAGCTTTCTTT.

This clone has a handful of counts. The chain carries TRBV2 and TRBJ1-2; 9 positions agree with TRBD1. This CDR3 has 14 amino acids. Germline CDR1 is SNHLY and CDR2 is FYNNEI. V lost 6 bases to trimming and J lost 8 bases; unmatched junction nucleotides: 10. The CDR3 region has the DNA TGTGCCAGCAGGGGCACCACAGGGGGCGCAGGCTACACCTTC. It yields the protein CASRGTTGGAGYTF.

The chain links TRBV4-1 to TRBJ1-6, with D perhaps matching TRBD1 (5 bases). The CDR3 sequence is 18 residues long. From germline, CDR1 is MGHRA and CDR2 YSYEKL. V gave up 5 bases and J gave up 4 bases, with 21 bases separating them. The DNA of the CDR3 is TGCGCCAGCAGCAATATCGCGCCCGGGACGCATTATAATTCACCCCTCCACTTT. Translation: CASSNIAPGTHYNSPLHF.

This clone was seen only once. This chain joins TRBV14 and TRBJ1-2; D not resolved. Germline CDR1 and CDR2: SGHDN and FVKESK. This CDR3 comprises 16 residues. Between the trimmed V and J ends, which lost 2 bases and 4 bases, there was a span of 17 bases. The chain's CDR3 is CASSQLQEAQRYGYTF. CDR3 DNA sequence: TGTGCCAGCAGCCAACTTCAGGAGGCCCAGCGCTATGGCTACACCTTC.

V usage is TRBV5-1 and J usage is TRBJ2-7, with D possibly called TRBD1 or TRBD2 (5 bases each). V dropped 5 bases and J dropped 3 bases, with 21 bases sitting between them. The germline gives CDR1 SGHRS, CDR2 YFSETQ. This CDR3 has 16 amino acids. Here the CDR3 reads CASSRGIDSLGYEQYF. DNA for the CDR3: TGCGCCAGCAGTCGAGGGATTGACAGTCTAGGCTACGAGCAGTACTTC.

The V gene is TRBV29-1, the J gene TRBJ1-4; weak D call: TRBD1 (6 bases). Looked up from germline, CDR1 is SQVTM and CDR2 is ANQGSEA. The germline V and J ends were trimmed by 4 bases and 8 bases, with 17 bases remaining between them. CDR3 size: 14 residues. DNA of the CDR3: TGCAGCGTTGTAATATCAGGGGCGGGGGAAAAACTGTTTTTT. It codes for CSVVISGAGEKLFF.

This sequence joins TRBV19 and TRBJ1-1; the match to TRBD1 covers 10 bases. The CDR3 contains 16 residues. Unmatched junction bases numbered 6, after V lost 5 bases and J lost 0 bases. CDR1 and CDR2 from the germline V gene are LNHDA and SQIVND (reference sequence). The DNA of the CDR3 is TGTGCCAGTAGTGTACGGACAGGGGGTATGAACACTGAAGCTTTCTTT. Amino acids: CASSVRTGGMNTEAFF. Together with reference TRBV19 and TRBJ1-1, the CDR3 gives the full variable domain: DGGITQSPKYLFRKEGQNVTLSCEQNLNHDAMYWYRQDPGQGLRLIYYSQIVNDFQKGDIAEGYSVSREKKESFPLTVTSAQKNPTAFYLCASSVRTGGMNTEAFFGQGTRLTVV.

Only one count was recorded for this clone. The CDR3 sequence: CASSPNLQNEQYF. The CDR3, as DNA: TGTGCCAGCAGCCCAAACCTACAGAACGAGCAGTACTTC. This chain links TRBV9 with TRBJ2-7; D uncertain. From germline, CDR1 is SGDLS and CDR2 YYNGEE. V shed 4 bases and J shed 5 bases, with 13 bases lying between them. This CDR3 is 13 amino acids long.

The chain joins TRBV28 to TRBJ1-4, with 7 bases that match TRBD1. Trimming took 5 bases from V and 0 from J; bases not matched to a gene: 6. This CDR3 contains 16 residues. Germline V gene lookup returns CDR1 MDHEN and CDR2 SYDVKM. CDR3 in amino acids: CASSGDRAATNEKLFF. CDR3 in DNA: TGTGCCAGCAGTGGCGACAGGGCTGCAACTAATGAAAAACTGTTTTTT.

The rearrangement joins TRBV4-3 to TRBJ2-1; no firm D call. Deletions cut 2 bases from V and 6 bases from J, with 8 bases between. Per germline, CDR1 LGHNA and CDR2 YSLEER. This CDR3 comprises 13 residues. CDR3 DNA: TGCGCCAGCAGCCAAAACTCCCGCAATGAGCAGTTCTTC. This sequence encodes CASSQNSRNEQFF.

This clone was found once. The chain links TRBV3-1 (or the pseudogene TRBV3-2) to TRBJ2-7; D perhaps matches TRBD1 (6 bases). Germline-derived CDR1 and CDR2 are LGHDT and YNNKEL (reference sequence). The CDR3 spans 15 residues. Trimming took off 0 bases at V and 3 bases at J, with 12 bases between the two ends. The CDR3: CASSQDRDTRYEQYF. The CDR3 coding sequence is TGTGCCAGCAGCCAAGATAGGGACACGCGCTACGAGCAGTACTTC.

This clone was seen a single time. V is TRBV9 and J is TRBJ1-6; D unclear. The germline V gene has CDR1 SGDLS and CDR2 YYNGEE. The CDR3 runs 13 residues. The V and J ends lost 1 base and 8 bases respectively, with 7 bases between them. This CDR3 reads CASSVMRDSPLHF. The CDR3 DNA sequence: TGTGCCAGCAGCGTAATGAGGGATTCACCCCTCCACTTT.

This chain joins TRBV5-4 and TRBJ2-1; D may be TRBD1 (5 bases). Trimming shortened V by 0 bases and J by 0 bases, and 10 bases separated the two germline ends. The germline gives CDR1 SGHNT, CDR2 YYREEE (reference sequence). This CDR3 contains 16 residues. CDR3 bases: TGTGCCAGCAGCTTGGAGGGGTTCTCCTCCTACAATGAGCAGTTCTTC. Protein: CASSLEGFSSYNEQFF.

The J gene is TRBJ1-6, the V gene TRBV19; D ambiguous. V was trimmed by 1 base and J by 5 bases, leaving 6 bases between them. This CDR3 comprises 14 residues. Germline-derived CDR1 and CDR2 are LNHDA and SQIVND (reference sequence). The CDR3 sequence is CASSIGQNNSPLHF. CDR3 DNA sequence: TGTGCCAGTAGTATAGGTCAGAATAATTCACCCCTCCACTTT.

J is TRBJ1-1 and V is TRBV18, with D unclear. The V gene lost 0 bases and the J gene lost 6 bases, with 11 bases spanning the gap. The CDR3 is 14 residues long. Germline CDR1 reads KGHSH; CDR2 reads LQKENI. In DNA, the CDR3 is TGTGCCAGCTCACCACCAGTGAAGCTGTCTGAAGCTTTCTTT. Amino acid sequence: CASSPPVKLSEAFF. Combining the CDR3 with reference TRBV18 and TRBJ1-1 gives the whole variable domain NAGVMQNPRHLVRRRGQEARLRCSPMKGHSHVYWYRQLPEEGLKFMVYLQKENIIDESGMPKERFSAEFPKEGPSILRIQQVVRGDSAAYFCASSPPVKLSEAFFGQGTRLTVV.

CDR3 sequence reads: CASSYSGQGGYTF. Written as DNA, the CDR3 is TGTGCCAGCAGTTACTCCGGACAGGGCGGCTACACCTTC. The V call is TRBV6-5, the J call TRBJ1-2; 8 positions match TRBD1. V shed 0 bases and J 8 bases; nucleotides not matched to a gene: 2. Germline V gene sequence: CDR1 MNHEY, CDR2 SVGAGI. There are 13 residues in the CDR3.

This clone was counted a few times. V gene TRBV5-3 combines with J gene TRBJ1-6; D not resolved. TRBV5-3 qualifies as an ORF whose function is uncertain. The CDR3 loop spans 13 amino acids. V was cut by 10 bases and J by 10 bases, with 18 bases left in between. CDR3 sequence: CALRKGLLSPLHF. Written as DNA, the CDR3 is TGTGCCTTACGGAAGGGCCTACTCTCACCCCTCCACTTT.

This chain joins TRBV12-5 and TRBJ2-3; no clear D. With 1 base removed from V and 5 bases from J, the gap between germline ends came to 1 base. CDR3 length: 11 amino acids. The germline CDR1 and CDR2 sequences are LGHNT and FRNRAP. Written as DNA, the CDR3 is TGTGCTAGTGGTTTGGGAGATACGCAGTATTTT. This codes for CASGLGDTQYF.

The V call is TRBV7-8, the J call TRBJ1-1; TRBD1 matches 7 bases. CDR1 and CDR2 (germline): SGHVS, FQNEAQ. Trimming took 1 base from V and 1 from J; bases not matched to a gene: 0. The CDR3 covers 14 residues. The CDR3 coding sequence is TGTGCCAGCAGCTTAGGGACAGGGAACACTGAAGCTTTCTTT. Translated, it gives CASSLGTGNTEAFF.

This chain joins TRBV15 and TRBJ2-5; the match to TRBD1 covers 7 bases. Trimming took 2 bases from V and 3 from J; bases not matched to a gene: 12. The germline gives CDR1 LNHNV, CDR2 YYDKDF (reference sequence). The CDR3 has 17 residues. The CDR3 spells CATSRPRDRARKETQYF. CDR3 DNA: TGTGCCACCAGCAGACCCAGAGACAGGGCGCGAAAAGAGACCCAGTACTTC.

This chain connects TRBV5-8 to TRBJ2-5; D perhaps matches TRBD1 (5 bases). The CDR3 totals 15 residues. The V end lost 0 bases, the J end lost 4 bases, and 13 bases lay between the germline ends. Germline-derived CDR1 and CDR2 are SGHTS and YDEGEE. This CDR3 is CASSLGQGSSETQYF. Here the CDR3 DNA reads TGTGCCAGCAGCTTGGGGCAGGGAAGCTCAGAGACCCAGTACTTC.